Each of the 5 T cell receptor beta chains below was sequenced from the same sample in a study of blood T cell repertoires in COVID-19. Using immunoSEQ multiplex PCR, the repertoire was profiled, and TCRdb retains in-frame clones only, with some absent. The sample consists of 200,000 to 250,000 clones, about four fifths of them appearing once. The specimen was peripheral blood. The receptors derive from a man younger than 45 who had recovered from COVID-19.

This clone was seen repeatedly, ten times or more. The J gene is TRBJ2-7, the V gene TRBV9; no clear D gene. Germline-derived CDR1 and CDR2 are SGDLS and YYNGEE. V lost 2 bases to trimming and J lost 3 bases, with 12 bases between them. CDR3 length: 14 residues. Written as DNA, the CDR3 is TGTGCCAGCAGCGTCGCAGACACCTACTACGAGCAGTACTTC. Translated: CASSVADTYYEQYF.

The chain combines TRBV5-6 with TRBJ2-3; D unclear. Per the germline V gene, CDR1 is SGHDT and CDR2 is YYEEEE. With 1 base removed from V and 6 bases from J, the gap between germline ends came to 3 bases. The CDR3 is 11 amino acids. The CDR3 is CASSLSDTQYF. CDR3 coding DNA: TGTGCCAGCAGCTTGTCGGATACGCAGTATTTT.

This chain joins TRBV2 and TRBJ2-1, with TRBD2 as a possible D gene (5 bases). The CDR3 consists of 13 residues. Trimming pared 2 bases from V and 9 bases from J, leaving 11 bases between. CDR1 is SNHLY and CDR2 is FYNNEI in the germline V gene. In DNA, the CDR3 is TGTGCCAGCAGTGAACTGAGGGCCCTTGAGCAGTTCTTC. Amino acids: CASSELRALEQFF.

The rearrangement joins TRBV7-8 to TRBJ2-7, with D possibly matching TRBD2 (7 bases). Trimming removed 3 bases from V and 2 bases from J, with 11 bases in between. Germline CDR1 is SGHVS and CDR2 is FQNEAQ. The CDR3 consists of 14 residues. The DNA of the CDR3 is TGTGCCAGCAGCTTTCTCGGGGGGCCCTACGAGCAGTACTTC. It yields the protein CASSFLGGPYEQYF.

The J gene is TRBJ1-3, the V gene TRBV15; D possibly corresponds to TRBD1 (5 bases). Germline V gene data show CDR1 as LNHNV and CDR2 as YYDKDF (reference sequence). V was shortened by 0 bases and J by 0 bases, with 12 bases between the two germline ends. This CDR3 is 17 amino acids long. CDR3 protein: CATSREFGGSSGNTIYF. The CDR3 region has the DNA TGTGCCACCAGCAGAGAGTTCGGGGGGAGCTCTGGAAACACCATATATTTT.